The rows below give T cell receptor beta chains drawn from one sample of a study of cytomegalovirus exposure and HLA in healthy donors. Only in-frame clones appear in the TCRdb table, and some are missing; sequencing was by immunoSEQ multiplex PCR. The sample holds nearly 200,000 clones. The material sequenced was PBMCs. These receptor sequences come from a boy aged 5-17 years in good health and CMV-seronegative. Each CDR3 is given with its conserved first and last residue. Fields, in order: J gene, D gene, V gene, CDR3 protein, CDR3 DNA. The D gene is left open where the match is weak.

j_gene: TRBJ2-3; d_gene: TRBD2; v_gene: TRBV10-3; CDR3aa: CAISDYGGSTDTQYF; CDR3nt: TGTGCCATCAGTGATTACGGGGGGAGCACAGATACGCAGTATTTT
j_gene: TRBJ1-1; d_gene: TRBD1; v_gene: TRBV28; CDR3aa: CASSLRDRARAFF; CDR3nt: TGTGCCAGCAGTTTAAGGGACAGGGCGAGAGCTTTCTTT
j_gene: TRBJ1-5; d_gene: -; v_gene: TRBV30; CDR3aa: CAWSPGDSNQPQHF; CDR3nt: TGTGCCTGGAGTCCAGGGGATAGCAATCAGCCCCAGCATTTT
j_gene: TRBJ1-2; d_gene: -; v_gene: TRBV6-5; CDR3aa: CASSLNYFNYTF; CDR3nt: TGTGCCAGCAGTTTAAACTATTTCAACTACACCTTC
j_gene: TRBJ1-6; d_gene: -; v_gene: TRBV19; CDR3aa: CASSPTLLPPLHF; CDR3nt: TGTGCCAGTAGTCCGACACTGCTGCCACCCCTCCACTTT
j_gene: TRBJ2-3; d_gene: TRBD2; v_gene: TRBV7-3; CDR3aa: CASSSGLAGVTDTQYF; CDR3nt: TGTGCCAGCAGCTCGGGACTAGCGGGGGTCACAGATACGCAGTATTTT
j_gene: TRBJ1-5; d_gene: TRBD1; v_gene: TRBV30; CDR3aa: CAWDRDGNQPQHF; CDR3nt: TGTGCCTGGGACAGGGACGGCAATCAGCCCCAGCATTTT
j_gene: TRBJ1-3; d_gene: TRBD1; v_gene: TRBV28; CDR3aa: CASSLFGTGTGNTIYF; CDR3nt: TGTGCCAGCAGTTTATTTGGGACAGGGACTGGAAACACCATATATTTT
j_gene: TRBJ2-6; d_gene: -; v_gene: TRBV2; CDR3aa: CASSGQGASGANVLTF; CDR3nt: TGTGCCAGCAGTGGGCAGGGCGCCTCTGGGGCCAACGTCCTGACTTTC
j_gene: TRBJ2-1; d_gene: TRBD2; v_gene: TRBV7-2; CDR3aa: CASSTTRGGAKFF; CDR3nt: TGTGCCAGCAGCACAACTCGCGGGGGGGCTAAGTTCTTC
j_gene: TRBJ1-5; d_gene: -; v_gene: TRBV7-2; CDR3aa: CASSFRGQPQHF; CDR3nt: TGTGCCAGCAGCTTTAGGGGCCAGCCCCAGCATTTT
j_gene: TRBJ1-1; d_gene: -; v_gene: TRBV14; CDR3aa: CASSQGGGFVTEAFF; CDR3nt: TGTGCCAGCAGCCAGGGCGGGGGCTTTGTCACTGAAGCTTTCTTT
j_gene: TRBJ2-1; d_gene: TRBD2; v_gene: TRBV6-6; CDR3aa: CASSLAGSSSYNEQFF; CDR3nt: TGTGCCAGCAGCTTAGCGGGTAGCAGCTCCTACAATGAGCAGTTCTTC
j_gene: TRBJ2-7; d_gene: TRBD2; v_gene: TRBV27; CDR3aa: CASSLWTSGGGEQYF; CDR3nt: TGTGCCAGCAGTTTATGGACTAGCGGGGGCGGCGAGCAGTACTTC
j_gene: TRBJ1-1; d_gene: -; v_gene: TRBV5-5; CDR3aa: CASSWAGPDTEAFF; CDR3nt: TGTGCCAGCAGCTGGGCGGGCCCGGACACTGAAGCTTTCTTT
j_gene: TRBJ1-4; d_gene: TRBD1; v_gene: TRBV10-3; CDR3aa: CAISNPDRGFANEKLFF; CDR3nt: TGTGCCATCAGTAACCCCGACAGGGGGTTTGCTAATGAAAAACTGTTTTTT
j_gene: TRBJ2-2; d_gene: -; v_gene: TRBV21-1; CDR3aa: CASPRGRTGELFF; CDR3nt: TGTGCCAGCCCCAGGGGGAGAACCGGGGAGCTGTTTTTT
j_gene: TRBJ1-3; d_gene: -; v_gene: TRBV2; CDR3aa: CATSRGRAGNTIYF; CDR3nt: TGTGCCACCAGCAGGGGTAGGGCTGGAAACACCATATATTTT
j_gene: TRBJ2-7; d_gene: -; v_gene: TRBV30; CDR3aa: CAWDRRDLPLYEQYF; CDR3nt: TGTGCCTGGGATCGACGGGACTTACCACTCTACGAGCAGTACTTC
j_gene: TRBJ2-2; d_gene: TRBD1; v_gene: TRBV30; CDR3aa: CAWSAGTGLRTGELFF; CDR3nt: TGTGCCTGGAGTGCCGGGACAGGGCTGAGGACCGGGGAGCTGTTTTTT
j_gene: TRBJ1-4; d_gene: -; v_gene: TRBV2; CDR3aa: CASTSGGYGEKLFF; CDR3nt: TGTGCCAGCACCTCTGGGGGGTATGGAGAAAAACTGTTTTTT
j_gene: TRBJ1-1; d_gene: TRBD1; v_gene: TRBV2; CDR3aa: CAGTGQGATEAFF; CDR3nt: TGTGCCGGCACTGGACAGGGGGCCACTGAAGCTTTCTTT
j_gene: TRBJ2-7; d_gene: TRBD1; v_gene: TRBV11-1; CDR3aa: CASSPLLGTANYEQYF; CDR3nt: TGTGCCAGCAGCCCACTGCTTGGGACAGCGAACTACGAGCAGTACTTC
j_gene: TRBJ1-2; d_gene: TRBD1; v_gene: TRBV7-9; CDR3aa: CASSFNRGNYGYTF; CDR3nt: TGTGCCAGCAGCTTTAACAGGGGGAACTATGGCTACACCTTC
j_gene: TRBJ1-2; d_gene: -; v_gene: TRBV29-1; CDR3aa: CSVEAGENYGYTF; CDR3nt: TGCAGCGTTGAGGCAGGGGAGAACTATGGCTACACCTTC
j_gene: TRBJ2-7; d_gene: TRBD1; v_gene: TRBV4-1; CDR3aa: CASSQGARDRDPYEQYF; CDR3nt: TGCGCCAGCAGCCAAGGGGCCCGGGACAGGGACCCCTACGAGCAGTACTTC
j_gene: TRBJ1-4; d_gene: TRBD1; v_gene: TRBV9; CDR3aa: CASSVNDRETNEKLFF; CDR3nt: TGTGCCAGCAGCGTAAATGACAGGGAAACTAATGAAAAACTGTTTTTT
j_gene: TRBJ2-1; d_gene: TRBD1; v_gene: TRBV6-5; CDR3aa: CASSYDRGSNEQFF; CDR3nt: TGTGCCAGCAGTTACGACAGGGGGAGTAATGAGCAGTTCTTC
j_gene: TRBJ2-3; d_gene: -; v_gene: TRBV25-1; CDR3aa: CASSGYREADTQYF; CDR3nt: TGTGCCAGCAGTGGGTACAGGGAAGCAGATACGCAGTATTTT
j_gene: TRBJ2-1; d_gene: -; v_gene: TRBV6-1; CDR3aa: CASRDSASYNEQFF; CDR3nt: TGTGCCAGCAGGGACAGCGCCTCCTACAATGAGCAGTTCTTC
j_gene: TRBJ2-1; d_gene: TRBD1; v_gene: TRBV5-1; CDR3aa: CASSLKPGQEIYNEQFF; CDR3nt: TGCGCCAGCAGCCTAAAACCGGGACAGGAGATCTACAATGAGCAGTTCTTC
j_gene: TRBJ1-2; d_gene: TRBD1; v_gene: TRBV9; CDR3aa: CASSETGVNYGYTF; CDR3nt: TGTGCCAGCAGCGAAACAGGGGTTAACTATGGCTACACCTTC
j_gene: TRBJ1-2; d_gene: TRBD1; v_gene: TRBV14; CDR3aa: CASSQNLRGLGYTF; CDR3nt: TGTGCCAGCAGCCAAAACCTCAGGGGGCTTGGCTACACCTTC
j_gene: TRBJ2-2; d_gene: -; v_gene: TRBV13; CDR3aa: CASSQTGPSTGELFF; CDR3nt: TGTGCCAGCAGCCAGACAGGCCCCAGCACCGGGGAGCTGTTTTTT
j_gene: TRBJ2-3; d_gene: -; v_gene: TRBV18; CDR3aa: CASSPPRTDTQYF; CDR3nt: TGTGCCAGCTCACCCCCTCGCACAGATACGCAGTATTTT
j_gene: TRBJ2-5; d_gene: TRBD2; v_gene: TRBV30; CDR3aa: CAWSHLGGDQETQYF; CDR3nt: TGTGCCTGGAGCCATTTGGGGGGGGATCAAGAGACCCAGTACTTC
j_gene: TRBJ2-7; d_gene: -; v_gene: TRBV9; CDR3aa: CASSGGLSISYEQYF; CDR3nt: TGTGCCAGCAGCGGGGGACTCTCTATCTCCTACGAGCAGTACTTC
j_gene: TRBJ2-7; d_gene: TRBD1; v_gene: TRBV5-1; CDR3aa: CASSFPDRGNEQYF; CDR3nt: TGCGCCAGCAGCTTTCCTGACAGGGGCAACGAGCAGTACTTC
j_gene: TRBJ1-5; d_gene: TRBD1; v_gene: TRBV7-9; CDR3aa: CASSLGLDRQPQHF; CDR3nt: TGTGCCAGCAGCTTAGGGCTGGACAGGCAGCCCCAGCATTTT
j_gene: TRBJ2-7; d_gene: TRBD2; v_gene: TRBV19; CDR3aa: CASRWASGSYEQYF; CDR3nt: TGTGCCAGTAGGTGGGCTAGCGGTTCCTACGAGCAGTACTTC
j_gene: TRBJ2-7; d_gene: -; v_gene: TRBV11-2; CDR3aa: CASSLLGQPSYEQYF; CDR3nt: TGTGCCAGCAGCTTACTCGGACAACCCTCCTACGAGCAGTACTTC
j_gene: TRBJ1-1; d_gene: -; v_gene: TRBV7-2; CDR3aa: CASSYKAGTEAFF; CDR3nt: TGTGCCAGCAGCTATAAAGCGGGGACTGAAGCTTTCTTT
j_gene: TRBJ1-1; d_gene: -; v_gene: TRBV29-1; CDR3aa: CSVASRSGYTEAFF; CDR3nt: TGCAGCGTCGCCTCCCGGTCGGGGTACACTGAAGCTTTCTTT
j_gene: TRBJ2-7; d_gene: -; v_gene: TRBV30; CDR3aa: CAWSPSTIPYEQYF; CDR3nt: TGTGCCTGGAGTCCATCCACGATTCCCTACGAGCAGTACTTC
j_gene: TRBJ1-6; d_gene: -; v_gene: TRBV27; CDR3aa: CASSLSRARTYNSPLHF; CDR3nt: TGTGCCAGCAGTTTATCGAGAGCGAGGACCTATAATTCACCCCTCCACTTT
j_gene: TRBJ1-3; d_gene: -; v_gene: TRBV19; CDR3aa: CASSIVAGNTIYF; CDR3nt: TGTGCCAGTAGTATCGTAGCTGGAAACACCATATATTTT
j_gene: TRBJ1-5; d_gene: -; v_gene: TRBV9; CDR3aa: CASSVDQRGPQHF; CDR3nt: TGTGCCAGCAGCGTAGACCAAAGGGGCCCCCAGCATTTT
j_gene: TRBJ2-1; d_gene: TRBD1; v_gene: TRBV5-1; CDR3aa: CASRQGQGSYNEQFF; CDR3nt: TGCGCCAGCAGACAGGGACAGGGCTCCTACAATGAGCAGTTCTTC